This T cell receptor beta chain was profiled in a study of blood T cell repertoires in COVID-19. Study background: The samples span acute and convalescent COVID-19 from the United States, Italy and Spain. From T cells, B-cell-depleted T cells, or PBMCs came the material, which was cDNA or gDNA.

Between the trimmed V and J ends, which lost 6 bases and 5 bases, there was a span of 16 bases. The CDR3 covers 14 residues. Germline CDR1 is SGHTA and CDR2 is FQGNSA. Authors' data handling: Reference gene primer amplification yielded estimated nucleated cell counts. Sequencing was performed with immunoSEQ multiplex PCR; in TCRdb, only in-frame clones are kept and a portion is missing. D and trimming come from the DNA, and the V and J calls and clone size come from that table. The data contain 25,000 or so clones, about 90% of them singletons. The sequencing input was peripheral blood. The genes are TRBV7-2 and TRBJ2-5, with TRBD2 as a possible D gene (5 bases). The receptor was derived from a human donor in a cohort sampled during active COVID-19. CDR3 amino acids: CASSLTFGEETQYF. CDR3 bases: TGTGCCAGCAGTCTAACATTTGGGGAGGAGACCCAGTACTTC.